One sample yielded the 12 T cell receptor beta chains listed below, sequenced in a study of identical twins. Each CDR3 protein gets one entry after TCRdb re-called the 5' RACE reads with MiXCR. The data show around 250,000 distinct CDR3 sequences, 5.5% to 8% seen once. These data are also associated with another study on yellow fever vaccine responses in identical twins.

Material: memory (CD45RO+) T cells sorted from blood. The receptors shown here come from a woman aged 18-35 years in good health.

This clonotype was recorded a few times. This chain joins TRBV24-1 and TRBJ2-5, with D maybe TRBD1 (5 bases). Germline values: CDR1 KGHDR, CDR2 SFDVKD. V was pared by 8 bases and J by 4 bases, with 10 bases between. This CDR3 is built from 12 residues. The CDR3 coding sequence is TGTGCCACCATGGACAATGGAGAGACCCAGTACTTC. Protein: CATMDNGETQYF.

This chain links TRBV29-1 with TRBJ2-6; tentative D call: TRBD1 (5 bases). The CDR3 is 16 amino acids. Trimming pared 7 bases from V and 0 bases from J, leaving 16 bases between. From germline, CDR1 is SQVTM and CDR2 ANQGSEA. CDR3 amino acids: CSATGPARSGANVLTF. DNA for the CDR3: TGCAGCGCAACAGGACCAGCTCGCTCTGGGGCCAACGTCCTGACTTTC. The full variable domain, rest sourced from reference TRBV29-1 and TRBJ2-6, is SAVISQKPSRDICQRGTSLTIQCQVDSQVTMMFWYRQQPGQSLTLIATANQGSEATYESGFVIDKFPISRPNLTFSTLTVSNMSPEDSSIYLCSATGPARSGANVLTFGAGSRLTVL.

This sequence joins TRBV7-9 and TRBJ2-2; 9 bases are a match to TRBD2. There are 17 residues in the CDR3. V shed 2 bases, J shed 3 bases, and the junction held 7 bases outside the gene matches. From germline, CDR1 is SEHNR and CDR2 FQNEAQ (reference sequence). The CDR3 sequence is CASSLTSSGAYTGELFF. CDR3 coding DNA: TGTGCCAGCAGCTTAACTTCTAGCGGGGCCTACACCGGGGAGCTGTTTTTT.

The J gene is TRBJ2-1, the V gene TRBV9, with D hard to call. V was pared by 4 bases and J by 7 bases, with 9 bases between. From germline, CDR1 is SGDLS and CDR2 YYNGEE. The CDR3 contains 12 residues. The CDR3, as DNA: TGTGCCAGCAGCTTTAGCTGGAATGAGCAGTTCTTC. Translation gives CASSFSWNEQFF.

This clonotype was observed a handful of times. J is TRBJ2-7 and V is TRBV20-1; no clear D. This CDR3 is 13 amino acids long. The germline V and J ends were trimmed by 0 bases and 3 bases, with 9 bases remaining between them. Germline assignment: CDR1 DFQATT and CDR2 SNEGSKA (reference sequence). The CDR3 here is CSARDRLFYEQYF. The CDR3 DNA follows: TGCAGTGCTAGAGATAGGCTCTTCTACGAGCAGTACTTC.

This clonotype was counted between two and nine times. The V call is TRBV6-5, the J call TRBJ1-3; no clear D gene. CDR3 length: 13 residues. From germline, CDR1 is MNHEY and CDR2 SVGAGI. In DNA, the CDR3 is TGTGCAAGCGGGTACCTCTCTGGAAACACCATATATTTT. Amino acid sequence: CASGYLSGNTIYF.

The chain combines TRBV12-3 or TRBV12-4 with TRBJ1-2; a possible D gene is TRBD1 (5 bases). V was cut by 2 bases and J by 6 bases, with 10 bases left in between. CDR3 length: 13 amino acids. CDR3 in amino acids: CASSLYQGDGYTF. CDR3 DNA sequence: TGTGCCAGCAGTTTATACCAGGGTGATGGCTACACCTTC.

The rearrangement links TRBV12-3 or TRBV12-4 to TRBJ2-2; a weak D match, TRBD2 (5 bases). This CDR3 is built from 17 residues. Trimming left V 6 bases short and J 4 bases short, with 21 bases between. The CDR3 DNA reads TGTGCCAGCAGCCCCCATCCGGGAACCTTATCCACCGGGGAGCTGTTTTTT. Its protein product is CASSPHPGTLSTGELFF.

Points on this clonotype: An end of the junction does not agree with germline; a read error may underlie this. The gene calls are TRBV5-1 and TRBJ2-6; either TRBD1 or TRBD2 may supply D (6 bases each). CDR1 and CDR2 from the germline V gene are SGHRS and YFSETQ. The CDR3 is made up of 16 amino acids. Here the CDR3 reads CASSREGGSGSNVLTF. The CDR3 DNA is TGCGCCAGCAGCCGCGAAGGGGGGTCTGGGTCCAACGTCCTGACTTTC.

V and J are TRBV7-2 and TRBJ2-1; D unresolved. The V and J ends lost 3 bases and 4 bases respectively, with 4 bases between them. CDR1 and CDR2 (germline): SGHTA, FQGNSA. The length of the CDR3 is 12 residues. CDR3 residues: CASSFKYNEQFF. The CDR3 bases are TGTGCCAGCAGCTTCAAATACAATGAGCAGTTCTTC. The whole variable domain, filled in from reference TRBV7-2 and TRBJ2-1, reads GAGVSQSPSNKVTEKGKDVELRCDPISGHTALYWYRQSLGQGLEFLIYFQGNSAPDKSGLPSDRFSAERTGGSVSTLTIQRTQQEDSAVYLCASSFKYNEQFFGPGTRLTVL.

This clonotype was counted ten times or more. This sequence joins TRBV4-2 and TRBJ1-5; D gene ambiguous. Germline V CDR1 and CDR2: LGHNA, YNFKEQ. The V end lost 2 bases, the J end lost 4 bases, and 12 bases lay between the germline ends. The CDR3 extends over 15 amino acids. The CDR3 reads CASSQSSGMNQPQHF. In DNA, the CDR3 is TGTGCCAGCAGCCAATCTTCCGGGATGAATCAGCCCCAGCATTTT.

In its sample, this clonotype was seen a few times. This chain uses TRBV5-1 with TRBJ2-3; the match to TRBD2 covers 10 bases. Germline V lookup: CDR1 SGHRS, CDR2 YFSETQ. The CDR3 sequence is 17 residues long. Germline trimming cut 5 bases from V and 2 bases from J; bases unmatched to any gene: 11. CDR3 in amino acids: CASRGRTSGGYTDTQYF. The CDR3, as DNA: TGCGCCAGCAGGGGAAGGACTAGCGGAGGATACACAGATACGCAGTATTTT.